This TCR beta chain came from a study of cytotoxic CD8 clonotypes in ibrutinib-treated CLL. About the research overall: Partial response was seen in about 25 patients and complete response in 2; after median approximately 68 months, roughly 14 stayed remitted, some 12 progressed. Study-wide findings and caveats: Public clonotypes occurred uncommonly; on treatment, they contracted or remained stable. In comparison with age-matched healthy donors, baseline clonality was higher and tracked circulating CD8+ T-cell counts.

There are a few counts of this clone. Its specificity is not known. With cryopreserved PBMCs as the source, 1.5 to 2.5 micrograms of genomic DNA went to TCR beta libraries. This CDR3 contains 13 residues. V lost 3 bases to trimming and J lost 4 bases, with 7 bases between them. The germline V gene has CDR1 KGHSH and CDR2 LQKENI. Profiling relied on immunoSEQ multiplex PCR, and the TCRdb table lists in-frame clones only, not all of them. The sample holds a few hundred thousand clones; 70% are singletons and the top ten take 15%. Sequences were derived from PBMCs, sampled after 24 months of ibrutinib treatment. The source is a human donor with chronic lymphocytic leukemia. The chain is built from TRBV18 and TRBJ1-5, with D hard to call. The CDR3 is CASSPVQNQPQHF. The CDR3 DNA follows: TGTGCCAGCTCACCGGTTCAGAATCAGCCCCAGCATTTT.